This T cell receptor (beta chain) was captured by sequencing in a study of shared clonotypes between healthy human individuals. This CDR3 is 16 amino acids long. CDR1 and CDR2 from the germline V gene are SGHRS and YFSETQ. V was pared by 4 bases and J by 4 bases, with 11 bases of the junction left unmatched. Regarding the study as a whole: Rarefaction showed that sequencing of sorted subsets was incomplete (despite large depth). An effect of sequencing depth on clonotype sharing among donors was expected.

Measured with immunoSEQ multiplex PCR; TCRdb has only the in-frame clones, and not every one. The table lists over a million clones, approximately 98% of them singletons. This clone showed up just once. The antigen remains unidentified. The genes are TRBV5-1 and TRBJ2-3; 8 nucleotides line up with TRBD2. This sequence originates from a man aged 25-40 years in good health. Input material: naive CD4+ T cells sorted from blood. Subset described: CD45RA+ positively selected. CDR3 nucleotides: TGCGCCAGCAGCCCCCAGGGCACTAGCGGCCCAGATACGCAGTATTTT. Translated, it gives CASSPQGTSGPDTQYF.